This T cell receptor (beta chain) was recorded in a study of T cell changes during pregnancy in multiple sclerosis. This clone was recorded only once. The method was immunoSEQ multiplex PCR; TCRdb's version includes in-frame clones alone and lacks a portion of them. The data hold around 20,000 clones, with around 90% observed a single time. This CDR3 has 15 residues. Germline V CDR1 and CDR2: SEHNR, FQNEAQ (reference sequence). Deletions cut 4 bases from V and 6 bases from J, with 15 bases between. The sequences come from CD8+ T cells from peripheral blood mononuclear cells, collected after pregnancy. The chain couples TRBV7-9 to TRBJ2-2, with D possibly TRBD1 on 6 matching bases. This receptor was identified in a female donor in good health, enrolled as a control in a pregnancy study. CDR3 nucleotides: TGTGCCAGCAGCTCCACTCACAGGGTTCCCGGGGAGCTGTTTTTT. Protein product: CASSSTHRVPGELFF.